These 10 T cell receptor beta chains originate from one sample sequenced in a study of response to subunit inactivated influenza vaccine. A single record per CDR3 protein comes from TCRdb applying MiXCR to the RT-PCR reads. In the table there are around 470,000 distinct CDR3 sequences, around 7.9% of which are singletons. Sequencing was performed on PBMCs from blood, taken around 25 months after vaccination. These receptors were collected from a man between 50 and 69 years old who received an inactivated influenza vaccine.

The rearrangement links TRBV27 to TRBJ2-3; weak D call: TRBD1 (6 bases). Germline V gene data show CDR1 as MNHEY and CDR2 as SMNVEV (reference sequence). The V and J ends lost 2 bases and 0 bases respectively, with 15 bases between them. The CDR3 is 17 amino acids. The CDR3 nucleotides are TGTGCCAGCAGTTTAGGGACAACCCCCACGAGCACAGATACGCAGTATTTT. Protein product: CASSLGTTPTSTDTQYF.

This clonotype was found many times. V gene TRBV10-3 combines with J gene TRBJ2-3; no reliable D call. The CDR3 spans 14 residues. Trimming removed 0 bases from V and 3 bases from J, with 7 bases in between. The germline V gene has CDR1 ENHRY and CDR2 SYGVKD. CDR3 in DNA: TGTGCCATCAGTGAGTCATCCCTAACAGATACGCAGTATTTT. Its protein product is CAISESSLTDTQYF.

The chain recombines TRBV24-1 with TRBJ2-1; 12 bases agree with TRBD2. The V gene's germline CDR1 is KGHDR and CDR2 SFDVKD. The CDR3 covers 17 residues. The trim removed 4 bases at V and 4 bases at J, leaving 7 bases unmatched. The CDR3 DNA reads TGTGCCACCAGTGACCCCAGACTAGCGGGAGTATACAATGAGCAGTTCTTC. Residues: CATSDPRLAGVYNEQFF.

This clonotype was seen ten or more times. At one end the junction does not follow the germline gene, possibly because of a read error. V is TRBV7-2 and J is TRBJ1-4; D is perhaps TRBD1 (5 bases). The germline V gene encodes CDR1 SGHTA and CDR2 FQGNSA. This CDR3 region has 15 residues. CDR3 in DNA: TGTGCCGGCAGCTTAGCGGGGCAATCTAATGAAAAACTGTTTTTT. Translation gives CAGSLAGQSNEKLFF.

The sample holds many counts of this clonotype. The chain links TRBV9 to TRBJ2-5; TRBD2 aligns across 12 bases. The germline V gene has CDR1 SGDLS and CDR2 YYNGEE. The CDR3 is made up of 17 amino acids. With V trimmed by 4 bases and J by 5 bases, 12 bases remained unmatched. CDR3 region: CASSPRTSGIMWETQYF. The DNA for the CDR3 is TGTGCCAGCAGCCCTCGGACTAGCGGGATAATGTGGGAGACCCAGTACTTC.

This clonotype appeared a few times. V is TRBV11-2 and J is TRBJ2-3, with 8 bases lining up with TRBD1. J lost 2 bases, V lost 1 base, and 8 bases had no gene match. Germline V lookup: CDR1 SGHAT, CDR2 FQNNGV. The length of the CDR3 is 17 residues. CDR3 loop: CASSLGTGGWDTDTQYF. The DNA for the CDR3 is TGTGCCAGCAGCTTAGGTACAGGGGGGTGGGACACAGATACGCAGTATTTT.

CDR3 sequence (DNA): TGTGCCAGCAGCTTTGTGGGGGCGAACGGCGGGGAGCTGTTTTTT. As protein: CASSFVGANGGELFF. The rearrangement links TRBV5-6 to TRBJ2-2, with D possibly matching TRBD1 (6 bases). Germline loops: CDR1 SGHDT, CDR2 YYEEEE. The CDR3 sequence is 15 residues long. V was clipped by 2 bases and J by 7 bases, with 15 bases between them.

This clonotype has only a few counts. This chain connects TRBV5-1 to TRBJ2-1; 8 nucleotides match TRBD2. The germline V gene encodes CDR1 SGHRS and CDR2 YFSETQ. CDR3 length: 16 amino acids. J was trimmed by 3 bases and V by 5 bases; bases with no gene match: 10. The CDR3 DNA sequence: TGCGCCAGCAGACGGGCTGTGAGCGGGAGCTACAATGAGCAGTTCTTC. This translates into CASRRAVSGSYNEQFF. Complete variable domain (other parts from reference TRBV5-1 and TRBJ2-1): KAGVTQTPRYLIKTRGQQVTLSCSPISGHRSVSWYQQTPGQGLQFLFEYFSETQRNKGNFPGRFSGRQFSNSRSEMNVSTLELGDSALYLCASRRAVSGSYNEQFFGPGTRLTVL.

This clonotype occurred many times. This sequence joins TRBV20-1 and TRBJ2-7, with D maybe TRBD1 (5 bases). This CDR3 region has 13 residues. CDR1 and CDR2 from the germline V gene are DFQATT and SNEGSKA (reference sequence). Trimming pared 2 bases from V and 3 bases from J, leaving 11 bases between. The CDR3 coding sequence is TGCAGTGCTAGATCAGGGTCTCGCTACGAGCAGTACTTC. Translated: CSARSGSRYEQYF.

The table lists this clonotype with a count of one. The chain uses TRBV18 and TRBJ2-5; D might be TRBD2 (6 bases). In germline, CDR1 is KGHSH, CDR2 LQKENI. With 1 base removed from V and 5 bases from J, the gap between germline ends came to 11 bases. This CDR3 is built from 14 residues. The CDR3 loop reads CASSPRGTRETQYF. The CDR3 nucleotides are TGTGCCAGCTCACCACGAGGGACTCGGGAGACCCAGTACTTC.